This T cell receptor beta chain stems from a study of T cell repertoires in cytomegalovirus infection. Study information: HLA-B-restricted CMV epitopes that are well studied, plus recently identified HLA-C-restricted ones, were used by the study. Matching HLA type, along with CMV infection, was indicated by public TCR beta signatures. Findings and caveats of the study: Dominating the ex vivo response were HLA-C-restricted CMV-specific TCR beta clonotypes. Summed frequency of public TCR beta families distinguished CMV carriers with the relevant HLA.

V was cut by 4 bases and J by 0 bases, with 10 bases left in between. CDR3 size: 15 residues. At least ten counts were recorded for this clonotype. The antigen is undetermined. TCRdb recomputed calls from the reads with MiXCR, one row per CDR3 protein. Among some 920,000 distinct CDR3 sequences listed, around 32% were seen once. This chain joins TRBV12-3 or TRBV12-4 and TRBJ1-5, with D maybe TRBD1 (6 bases). Here the sequenced sample was cultured CD8+ T cells from PBMCs, taken from culture after CMV antigen stimulation. This receptor was taken from a human donor in good health (CMV status not recorded). Some clones in this sample may be carry-over from other donors' samples. The CDR3 loop is CASSSAGVSNQPQHF. DNA for the CDR3: TGTGCCAGCAGTTCGGCAGGGGTTAGCAATCAGCCCCAGCATTTT.